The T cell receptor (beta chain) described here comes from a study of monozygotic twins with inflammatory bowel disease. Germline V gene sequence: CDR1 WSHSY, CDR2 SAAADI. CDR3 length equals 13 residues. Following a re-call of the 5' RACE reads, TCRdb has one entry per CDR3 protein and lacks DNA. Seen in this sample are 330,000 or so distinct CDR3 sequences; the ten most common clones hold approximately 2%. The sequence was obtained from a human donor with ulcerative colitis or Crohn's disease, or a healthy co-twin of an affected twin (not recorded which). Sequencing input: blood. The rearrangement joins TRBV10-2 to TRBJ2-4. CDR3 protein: CASSQGPVNIQYF.